This T cell receptor beta chain was observed in a study of shared clonotypes between healthy human individuals. TCRdb's copy holds only in-frame clones and misses some; the assay was immunoSEQ multiplex PCR. The sample has around 600,000 clones, 95% to 98% seen once. Terminally differentiated effector memory CD45RA+ cells were excluded from the naive CD8 cells, which were CD45RO-negative and positively selected for CCR7. The sequencing input was naive CD8+ T cells sorted from blood. The sequence derives from a man aged 25-40 years in good health.

In DNA form, the CDR3 reads TGCAGCGTTGATGGGACAGGAGTCACTAACTATGGCTACACCTTC. It yields the protein CSVDGTGVTNYGYTF. The rearrangement links TRBV29-1 to TRBJ1-2; 8 bases align to TRBD1. CDR1 SQVTM and CDR2 ANQGSEA come from the germline V gene. V trimming: 3 bases; J trimming: 0 bases; junction bases outside the gene matches: 6. This CDR3 is built from 15 residues. Supplemented by reference TRBV29-1 and TRBJ1-2, the full variable domain reads SAVISQKPSRDICQRGTSLTIQCQVDSQVTMMFWYRQQPGQSLTLIATANQGSEATYESGFVIDKFPISRPNLTFSTLTVSNMSPEDSSIYLCSVDGTGVTNYGYTFGSGTRLTVV.